This T cell receptor (beta chain) was found in a study of T-cell memory formation after mild COVID-19. This clonotype was seen at least ten times. Using constant-segment primers, 5'RACE produced TCR alpha and TCR beta cDNA libraries carrying sample barcodes and UMIs. From the 5' RACE reads, TCRdb called clonotypes with MiXCR, one entry per CDR3 protein. The table lists about 250,000 distinct CDR3 sequences, 15% of them singletons. Per the germline V gene, CDR1 is DFQATT and CDR2 is SNEGSKA (reference sequence). The CDR3 runs to 10 residues. The chain is built from TRBV20-1 and TRBJ1-2; no firm D call. The sequence was collected from an adult woman who had mild COVID-19 (a few samples of this study predate the infection). Cell type and time point are not known. Sequenced sample: PBMCs or a T cell subset sorted from them (not recorded which). CDR3 nucleotide sequence: TGCAGCGCTCCGTTATGGGGCTACACCTTC. This sequence encodes CSAPLWGYTF.